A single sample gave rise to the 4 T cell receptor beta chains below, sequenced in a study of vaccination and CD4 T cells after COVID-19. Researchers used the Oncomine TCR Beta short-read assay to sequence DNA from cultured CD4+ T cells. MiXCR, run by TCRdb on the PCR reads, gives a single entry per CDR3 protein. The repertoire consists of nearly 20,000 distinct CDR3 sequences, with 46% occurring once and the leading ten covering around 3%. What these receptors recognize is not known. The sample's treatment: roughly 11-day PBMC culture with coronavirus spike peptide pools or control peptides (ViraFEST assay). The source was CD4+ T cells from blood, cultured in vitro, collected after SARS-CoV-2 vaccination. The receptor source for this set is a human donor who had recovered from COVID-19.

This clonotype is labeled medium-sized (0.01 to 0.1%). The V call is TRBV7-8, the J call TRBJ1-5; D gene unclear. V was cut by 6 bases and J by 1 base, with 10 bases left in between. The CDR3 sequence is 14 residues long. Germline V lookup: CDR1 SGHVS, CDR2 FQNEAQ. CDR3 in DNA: TGTGCCAGCAGGGGCGCGTTGAGCAATCAGCCCCAGCATTTT. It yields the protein CASRGALSNQPQHF.

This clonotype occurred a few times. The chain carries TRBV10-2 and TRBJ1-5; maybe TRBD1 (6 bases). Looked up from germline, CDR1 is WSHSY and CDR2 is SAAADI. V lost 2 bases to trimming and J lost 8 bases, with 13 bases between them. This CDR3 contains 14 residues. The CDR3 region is CASSEMGAREPQHF. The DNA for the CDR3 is TGCGCCAGCAGTGAGATGGGGGCAAGAGAGCCCCAGCATTTT.

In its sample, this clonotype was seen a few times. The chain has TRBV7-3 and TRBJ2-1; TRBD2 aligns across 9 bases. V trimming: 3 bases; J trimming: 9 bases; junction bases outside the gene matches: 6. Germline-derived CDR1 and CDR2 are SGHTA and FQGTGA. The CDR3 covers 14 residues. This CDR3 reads CASSLAGGATEQFF. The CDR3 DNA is TGTGCCAGCAGCTTGGCGGGAGGGGCTACTGAGCAGTTCTTC. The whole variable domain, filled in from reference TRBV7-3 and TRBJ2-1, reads GAGVSQTPSNKVTEKGKYVELRCDPISGHTALYWYRQSLGQGPEFLIYFQGTGAADDSGLPNDRFFAVRPEGSVSTLKIQRTERGDSAVYLCASSLAGGATEQFFGPGTRLTVL.

Here the CDR3 DNA reads TGTGCCAGCAGTGAATTGACTAGCGGGAGCACAGATACGCAGTATTTT. It specifies CASSELTSGSTDTQYF. The V and J genes are TRBV25-1 and TRBJ2-3, with 10 bases fitting TRBD2. The V gene end was trimmed by 1 base and the J gene end by 0 bases; junction bases not matched to a gene: 1. CDR1 and CDR2 (germline): MGHDK, SYGVNS. There are 16 residues in the CDR3.